This T cell receptor beta chain was recorded in a study of T-cell memory formation after mild COVID-19. V was pared by 0 bases and J by 0 bases, with 5 bases between. The V gene's germline CDR1 is LGHNA and CDR2 YSLEER. CDR3 length equals 15 residues. A single record per CDR3 protein comes from TCRdb applying MiXCR to the 5' RACE reads. The sample carries about 130,000 distinct CDR3 sequences, under 30% recorded once. The source is an adult woman who had mild COVID-19 (a few samples of this study predate the infection). Cell type and time point are not known. Sequences were obtained from PBMCs or a T cell subset sorted from them (not recorded which). The chain employs TRBV4-3 and TRBJ1-4; D remains unclear. CDR3 bases: TGCGCCAGCAGCCAAGATGGCGCAACTAATGAAAAACTGTTTTTT. Its protein is CASSQDGATNEKLFF.